This TCR beta chain was sequenced in a study of ipilimumab plus nivolumab after autologous stem cell transplantation (dated by TCRdb to the early 2020s). Study-wide context: The median number of doses that trial patients received was roughly five for ipilimumab and about 8 for nivolumab. Primary refractory and relapsed disease were included in the DLBCL cohort, with 18-month progression-free survival of about 82% and 31%, respectively. Patients with high-risk diffuse large B cell lymphoma, mature T cell lymphoma, or multiple myeloma undergoing autologous transplant were enrolled in the trial. The intent-to-treat population of the trial was made up of under 40 patients.

Library preparation was by the immunoSEQ multiplex PCR assay. TCRdb obtained this table from immuneACCESS and retained in-frame rearrangements with V and J assigned. These tables miss some clones; where compared with another copy, unresolved V genes account for less than half of the shortfall, and the remainder is unexplained. Here the sample has tens of thousands of clones; roughly 74% occur a single time. Jointly, the top ten make up 20% to 30% of the sample. About this clone itself: What this receptor recognizes is not known. The record has no base qualities; no much larger clone is one base away.

Starting 14 to 28 days after the autologous transplant, patients began checkpoint therapy, which included ipilimumab at 1 mg/kg intravenously on day 1 of selected weeks. Nivolumab was given at 3 mg/kg intravenously on day 1 of weeks 1, 4, 7, 10, and every two weeks through week 26. This was a Phase Ib clinical trial that tested ipilimumab plus nivolumab, given as combined checkpoint inhibition, for consolidation following autologous stem cell transplantation. Measured from the cysteine to the phenylalanine, the CDR3 is 14 residues long. Here the CDR3 DNA is all that survives: 42 bases in frame from base 1. CDR1 and CDR2 were assigned from the germline V gene (reference sequence) as SSHAT and FNYEAQ. Points the paper makes about the study in general: According to the authors, a biologic rationale for studying the approach further came from T cell receptor repertoire, regulatory T cell phenotype and gut microbiota profiles. The authors concluded that combined checkpoint inhibition appeared tolerable when used as consolidation after transplant.

The source material was PBMCs, sampled in a trial of ipilimumab plus nivolumab as post-transplant consolidation. In this chain, TRBV7-7 is recombined with TRBJ2-2; the D gene is perhaps TRBD2, on 7 matching bases. The origin of this receptor is a male donor with diffuse large B-cell lymphoma. CDR3 region: CAIGGLLRTGELFF. The sequenced DNA: TGTGCTATCGGGGGGCTATTGAGAACCGGGGAGCTGTTTTTT.